These 10 T cell receptor beta chains originate from one sample sequenced in a study of regulatory T cells in long-lasting Graves disease. Building the TCR beta libraries relied on iRepertoire HTBI primers, and CDR3 regions underwent Arm-PCR. TCRdb ran MiXCR on the multiplex PCR reads and lists one entry per CDR3 protein. The table includes 400,000 to 500,000 distinct CDR3 sequences, less than 25% detected once. Time point meaning: persistent/refractory GD, antithyroid drugs over 5 years with positive TRAb. The TCR library was prepared using RNA isolated from PBMCs. Here the sequenced sample was peripheral blood mononuclear cells (PBMCs), taken when the disease was refractory, from a patient treated with antithyroid drugs. The source of these receptors is a female donor with Graves disease.

Ten or more counts support this clonotype. The chain recombines TRBV10-3 with TRBJ1-1; D remains ambiguous. The CDR3 has 15 residues. The ends were cut back, 0 bases at V and 1 base at J, with 9 bases in the middle. Germline CDR1 and CDR2: ENHRY and SYGVKD. CDR3 DNA: TGTGCCATCAGTGAGTCGATGGTTGGGAACACTGAAGCTTTCTTT. Translated, it gives CAISESMVGNTEAFF.

This rearrangement joins TRBV18 to TRBJ1-1, with D perhaps TRBD1 (6 bases). Germline V gene data show CDR1 as KGHSH and CDR2 as LQKENI. Trimming left V 3 bases short and J 1 base short, with 9 bases between. The CDR3 loop spans 14 amino acids. CDR3: CASSPKGGNTEAFF. CDR3 nucleotide sequence: TGTGCCAGCTCACCGAAAGGGGGGAACACTGAAGCTTTCTTT.

This clonotype was observed many times. This chain joins TRBV28 and TRBJ1-4, with TRBD1 matching over 11 bases. V was clipped by 6 bases and J by 8 bases; unmatched bases: 8. The length of the CDR3 is 15 residues. The germline V gene encodes CDR1 MDHEN and CDR2 SYDVKM. CDR3 residues: CASSLSGQGEEKLFF. The CDR3 nucleotides read TGTGCCAGCAGCCTATCGGGACAGGGGGAGGAAAAACTGTTTTTT.

Turning to this clonotype: Germline and junction disagree at one end, which may indicate a read error. The chain carries TRBV28 and TRBJ2-5; TRBD2 matches 8 bases. The CDR3 is made up of 17 amino acids. Germline V gene data show CDR1 as MDHEN and CDR2 as SYDVKM. In DNA, the CDR3 is TGTGCCAGCAGTTTAGCTTCGCCTAGCGGGTGCCAAGAGGCCCAGTACTTC. Translated, it gives CASSLASPSGCQEAQYF.

This chain connects TRBV20-1 to TRBJ1-1; no definite D call. Between the trimmed V and J ends, which lost 0 bases and 4 bases, there was a span of 6 bases. Germline loops: CDR1 DFQATT, CDR2 SNEGSKA (reference sequence). The CDR3 contains 12 residues. CDR3 protein: CSAREISTEAFF. CDR3 DNA sequence: TGCAGTGCTAGAGAGATAAGCACTGAAGCTTTCTTT.

This clonotype was observed many times. The chain combines TRBV6-1 with TRBJ2-2; TRBD2 might be the D (5 bases). The CDR3 spans 14 residues. The V gene lost 5 bases and the J gene lost 6 bases, with 13 bases spanning the gap. Germline CDR1 MNHNS, CDR2 SASEGT. This chain's CDR3 is CASSLSGGPGELFF. CDR3 nucleotide sequence: TGTGCCAGCAGTCTTTCAGGAGGTCCCGGGGAGCTGTTTTTT.

This clonotype came up many times. CDR3 region: CASSSGVTGEQYF. The DNA for the CDR3 is TGTGCCAGCAGTTCGGGAGTAACGGGGGAGCAGTACTTC. The J gene is TRBJ2-7, the V gene TRBV28; D possibly corresponds to TRBD2 (6 bases). With 4 bases removed from V and 7 bases from J, the gap between germline ends came to 14 bases. The CDR3 loop spans 13 amino acids. CDR1 and CDR2 from the germline V gene are MDHEN and SYDVKM. Complete variable domain (other parts from reference TRBV28 and TRBJ2-7): DVKVTQSSRYLVKRTGEKVFLECVQDMDHENMFWYRQDPGLGLRLIYFSYDVKMKEKGDIPEGYSVSREKKERFSLILESASTNQTSMYLCASSSGVTGEQYFGPGTRLTVT.

V is TRBV2 and J is TRBJ1-1, with D uncertain. The germline V gene has CDR1 SNHLY and CDR2 FYNNEI. V lost 7 bases to trimming and J lost 3 bases, with 12 bases between them. There are 13 residues in the CDR3. CDR3 loop: CASNWAGYTEAFF. As DNA, the CDR3 is TGTGCCAGCAATTGGGCAGGATACACTGAAGCTTTCTTT.

This clonotype was seen repeatedly, ten times or more. The gene calls are TRBV24-1 and TRBJ1-1; 7 nucleotides match TRBD1. The V and J ends lost 2 bases and 9 bases, in that order; junction bases with no gene match: 8. The CDR3 runs 14 residues. In germline, CDR1 is KGHDR, CDR2 SFDVKD. DNA for the CDR3: TGTGCCACCAGTGATTCGGGACAGCCGTTGAAAGCTTTCTTT. This codes for CATSDSGQPLKAFF.

V gene TRBV6-1 combines with J gene TRBJ1-6; D possibly corresponds to TRBD1 (5 bases). V dropped 7 bases and J dropped 7 bases, with 23 bases sitting between them. Germline CDR1 MNHNS, CDR2 SASEGT. The length of the CDR3 is 17 residues. CDR3 protein: CASKTLGAGSGNSPLHF. The CDR3 nucleotides read TGTGCCAGCAAGACGCTCGGGGCAGGGAGTGGAAATTCACCCCTCCACTTT.